This T cell receptor (beta chain) emerged from a study of cytotoxic CD8 clonotypes in ibrutinib-treated CLL. With respect to this clone: What it binds is unknown.

Study results and limitations: Higher clonality was seen at ibrutinib response and a return toward baseline at progression. Baseline clonality exceeded age-matched healthy donors and tracked circulating CD8+ T-cell counts.

The CDR3 runs to 19 residues. Germline V gives CDR1 SGHTA, CDR2 FQGNSA. Unmatched junction bases numbered 9, after V lost 3 bases and J lost 0 bases. Clones were sequenced by immunoSEQ multiplex PCR, and TCRdb holds only the in-frame ones, with some missing. This table holds about 300,000 clones, approximately 79% found once. The receptor was derived from a human donor with chronic lymphocytic leukemia. This chain connects TRBV7-2 to TRBJ2-6; 9 bases map to TRBD1. This specimen was PBMCs, taken at disease progression, from a patient treated with ibrutinib. CDR3 amino acids: CASSFRPGQGSSGANVLTF. The CDR3 region has the DNA TGTGCCAGCAGCTTCCGCCCGGGACAGGGAAGCTCTGGGGCCAACGTCCTGACTTTC. The full variable domain, completed using reference TRBV7-2 and TRBJ2-6, is GAGVSQSPSNKVTEKGKDVELRCDPISGHTALYWYRQSLGQGLEFLIYFQGNSAPDKSGLPSDRFSAERTGGSVSTLTIQRTQQEDSAVYLCASSFRPGQGSSGANVLTFGAGSRLTVL.